A selection of T cell receptor beta chains follows, all from one sample in a study of T cells in Graves' hyperthyroidism and ophthalmopathy. TCRdb ran MiXCR on the multiplex PCR reads and lists one entry per CDR3 protein. The table has about 380,000 distinct CDR3 sequences, roughly 14% seen once. Specimen: blood. These receptors were collected from a man younger than 45 with Graves' hyperthyroidism that later progressed to Graves' ophthalmopathy. CDR3s include the opening cysteine and the closing phenylalanine or tryptophan. The order of the fields is V gene, J gene, clone size, D gene, CDR3 DNA, CDR3 protein. A D gene is named only where the DNA matches it firmly. The size of a clone is reported for some rows only, either as once, few or many, or as a class for expanded clones.

>TRBV5-1|TRBJ2-7|NA|NA
TGCGCCAGCAGGTCCCCAGGGTACCACGAGCAGTACTTC
CASRSPGYHEQYF
>TRBV3-1|TRBJ2-2|many|NA
TGTGCCAGCAGCCAAGGGGGGAACGGGGAGCTGTTTTTT
CASSQGGNGELFF
>TRBV28|TRBJ2-7|many|NA
TGTGCCAGCAGAAGGACGCAGGGCTACGAGCAGTACTTC
CASRRTQGYEQYF
>TRBV7-9|TRBJ1-1|many|NA
TGTGCCAGCACCATCGGAGGCACTGAAGCTTTCTTT
CASTIGGTEAFF
>TRBV12-5|TRBJ1-1|many|NA
TGTGCTAGTGGCTTGACAGGCACTGAAGCTTTCTTT
CASGLTGTEAFF
>TRBV30|TRBJ2-1|many|NA
TGTGCCTGGAGTGTGGCCGGGGCTAGCTCCTACAATGAGCAGTTCTTC
CAWSVAGASSYNEQFF
>TRBV20-1|TRBJ1-1|NA|TRBD1
TGCAGTGCTAGTTGGCAGGGGGTAACTTTCTTT
CSASWQGVTFF
>TRBV2|TRBJ2-3|many|NA
TGTGCCAGCAGTGACCAGGCAGATACGCAGTATTTT
CASSDQADTQYF
>TRBV5-1|TRBJ1-1|NA|NA
NA
CASSFYICSARALTGTEAFF
>TRBV7-2|TRBJ2-1|few|TRBD2
TGTGCCAGCAGCTTAGGGCTGGGAGGGGCGGGAGAGCAGTTCTTC
CASSLGLGGAGEQFF
>TRBV3-1|TRBJ2-3|NA|TRBD2
TGTGCCAGCAGCAATCGACTAGCGTGGAGCACAGATACGCAGTATTTT
CASSNRLAWSTDTQYF
>TRBV28|TRBJ2-3|many|NA
TGTGCCAGCAGTCCCAACCCTGCGGTAGATACGCAGTATTTT
CASSPNPAVDTQYF
>TRBV19|TRBJ1-4|few|NA
TGTGCCAGTACCGGCCCAACTAATGAAAAACTGTTTTTT
CASTGPTNEKLFF
>TRBV28|TRBJ1-1|many|NA
TGTGCCAGCAGTTTATCATACGGTGAAGCTTTCTTT
CASSLSYGEAFF
>TRBV28|TRBJ1-5|many|TRBD1
TGTGCCAGCAGGCCCGGGGGACAGCTCAATCAGCCCCAGCATTTT
CASRPGGQLNQPQHF
>TRBV7-2|TRBJ2-7|NA|NA
TGTGCCAGCAGCTGGCGAACCGTTTCCTACGAGCAGTACTTC
CASSWRTVSYEQYF
>TRBV7-6|TRBJ2-5|few|TRBD2
TGTGCCAGCAGACCACGACTAGCGGTACAAGAGACCCAGTACTTC
CASRPRLAVQETQYF
>TRBV7-9|TRBJ1-4|few|NA
TGTGCCAGCAGCGATGCAGGGGCTGGGGAAAAACTGTTTTTT
CASSDAGAGEKLFF
>TRBV28|TRBJ1-6|many|NA
TGTGCCAGCAGTTTTCGGGCCGCGGGGAATTCACCCCTCCACTTT
CASSFRAAGNSPLHF
>TRBV11-1|TRBJ1-4|many|NA
TGTGCCAGCAGCCCTACGACCGGGACGTACCATGAAAAACTGTTTTTT
CASSPTTGTYHEKLFF
>TRBV3-1|TRBJ2-7|few|NA
TGTGCCAGCAGCCAAGGTTTCGAGCAGTACTTC
CASSQGFEQYF
>TRBV5-1|TRBJ2-7|many|NA
TGCGCCAGCAGCTTGCGCGGGGACACCTTTTACGAGCAGTACTTC
CASSLRGDTFYEQYF
>TRBV2|TRBJ2-1|many|TRBD2
TGTGCCAGCAGCCCGTGGGGGGGCTCCTACAATGAGCAGTTCTTC
CASSPWGGSYNEQFF